Included here is one T cell receptor (beta chain) sequence, with context. Antigen unknown. The entry originates in a study of CD4 T cells in relation to SARS-CoV-2 and coronaviruses. Study-level background: After roughly 11 days of antigen culture, PBMC TCR beta CDR3s were sequenced. Study-wide findings and caveats: In roughly 61% of donors, memory CD4+ clonotypes crossrecognized SARS-CoV-2 and at least one common cold coronavirus spike. Each donor contributed either pre-pandemic or post-infection samples, not both.

CD4+ T cells from unexposed donors were obtained before the COVID-19 pandemic (2011-2018). Isolation of CD4+ T cells took place after about 10 days in culture. Sequencing was performed with immunoSEQ multiplex PCR; in TCRdb, only in-frame clones are kept and a portion is missing. Of 25,000 to 30,000 clones listed, about three quarters were seen once; the top ten hold roughly 18%. Germline V CDR1 and CDR2: SGHTA, FQGNSA. Trimming stripped 2 bases from V and 0 bases from J, with 9 bases between. The CDR3 has 15 amino acids. Sequencing used CD4+ T cells from PBMCs, cultured in vitro. The chain combines TRBV7-2 with TRBJ2-3; D is perhaps TRBD1 (6 bases). This receptor was identified in a human donor in good health. The CDR3 bases are TGTGCCAGCAGCTTATTCAGGGGTAGCACAGATACGCAGTATTTT. This sequence encodes CASSLFRGSTDTQYF.